A selection of T cell receptor beta chains follows, all from one sample in a study of technical replicates of blood from several donors. Sequencing used immunoSEQ multiplex PCR; TCRdb keeps in-frame clones, though not all of them. Found here are 74,000 or so clones, roughly 96% of them singletons; the top ten hold around 0.2%. Material for sequencing was T cells isolated from PBMCs. The receptors were gathered from a human donor in good health. Each CDR3 is given with its conserved first and last residue. Each record gives: CDR3 DNA, CDR3 protein, J gene, clone size, V gene, D gene. The D gene is left open where the match is weak. Not all rows give a size; the values are once, few, many and, for expanded clones, a class.

CDR3nt: TGTGCCAGCAGCTTAGCGGGGGGACAGTTACTAGAGACCCAGTACTTC
CDR3aa: CASSLAGGQLLETQYF
j_gene: TRBJ2-5
abundance: .
v_gene: TRBV7-8
d_gene: .

CDR3nt: TGTGCCAGCAGTGTTACACAGTCCTACGAGCAGTACTTC
CDR3aa: CASSVTQSYEQYF
j_gene: TRBJ2-7
abundance: .
v_gene: TRBV5-4
d_gene: .

CDR3nt: TGCGCCAGCAGCTTGGGGGGACAGGATCAGCCCCAGCATTTT
CDR3aa: CASSLGGQDQPQHF
j_gene: TRBJ1-5
abundance: .
v_gene: TRBV5-1
d_gene: TRBD1

CDR3nt: TGTGCCTGGAGCACGCGGGGACTAGCCTACGAGCAGTACTTC
CDR3aa: CAWSTRGLAYEQYF
j_gene: TRBJ2-7
abundance: .
v_gene: TRBV30
d_gene: TRBD2

CDR3nt: TGTGCCAGCAGCTGGAGGGATTCACCCCTCCACTTT
CDR3aa: CASSWRDSPLHF
j_gene: TRBJ1-6
abundance: .
v_gene: TRBV7-9
d_gene: .

CDR3nt: TGCAGCGTTGAAGGAGGGGGTTTCGAGGACTATGGCTACACCTTC
CDR3aa: CSVEGGGFEDYGYTF
j_gene: TRBJ1-2
abundance: .
v_gene: TRBV29-1
d_gene: .

CDR3nt: TGTGCCAGCAGCTACGACTCAAGGCGGTCCTACGAGCAGTACTTC
CDR3aa: CASSYDSRRSYEQYF
j_gene: TRBJ2-7
abundance: .
v_gene: TRBV7-2
d_gene: .

CDR3nt: TGTGCCACCCTCGACAGGGTCGCCTACAATGAGCAGTTCTTC
CDR3aa: CATLDRVAYNEQFF
j_gene: TRBJ2-1
abundance: .
v_gene: TRBV6-1
d_gene: TRBD1

CDR3nt: TGCGCCAGCAGCTCAGACCCGGGACAGGGGTATCCTGCCTTTGACACCGGGGAGCTGTTTTTT
CDR3aa: CASSSDPGQGYPAFDTGELFF
j_gene: TRBJ2-2
abundance: .
v_gene: TRBV5-1
d_gene: TRBD1

CDR3nt: TGTGCCAGCAGCGTAGTCACAGCTGAAGCTTTCTTT
CDR3aa: CASSVVTAEAFF
j_gene: TRBJ1-1
abundance: .
v_gene: TRBV9
d_gene: .

CDR3nt: TGTGCCAGCAGCTTAACAGGGGTGAGCTCTGGAAACACCATATATTTT
CDR3aa: CASSLTGVSSGNTIYF
j_gene: TRBJ1-3
abundance: few
v_gene: TRBV7-2
d_gene: TRBD1

CDR3nt: TGTGCCAGTAGTATTGGTGGGAGCTCCTACGAGCAGTACTTC
CDR3aa: CASSIGGSSYEQYF
j_gene: TRBJ2-7
abundance: once
v_gene: TRBV19
d_gene: .

CDR3nt: TGTGCCAGCAGCTTAGAGGGACTAGCGGGGGGGCCGATATACGAGCAGTACTTC
CDR3aa: CASSLEGLAGGPIYEQYF
j_gene: TRBJ2-7
abundance: .
v_gene: TRBV7-2
d_gene: TRBD2

CDR3nt: TGTGCCAGCATCACCACCGGACAGGGCCATGAAAAACTGTTTTTT
CDR3aa: CASITTGQGHEKLFF
j_gene: TRBJ1-4
abundance: .
v_gene: TRBV28
d_gene: TRBD1

CDR3nt: TGCGCCAGCAGCGTCACGGGGACAGATACGCAGTATTTT
CDR3aa: CASSVTGTDTQYF
j_gene: TRBJ2-3
abundance: .
v_gene: TRBV5-1
d_gene: .

CDR3nt: TGCGCCAGCAGCTTGGTGGGTTGGGCTGCAGATACGCAGTATTTT
CDR3aa: CASSLVGWAADTQYF
j_gene: TRBJ2-3
abundance: .
v_gene: TRBV5-1
d_gene: .

CDR3nt: TGTGCCAGCAGCTACAGGGAGTCGCTCCCCTACGAGCAGTACTTC
CDR3aa: CASSYRESLPYEQYF
j_gene: TRBJ2-7
abundance: .
v_gene: TRBV7-9
d_gene: .

CDR3nt: TGTGCCTGGAGTGTAGCCGAAAAACTGTTTTTT
CDR3aa: CAWSVAEKLFF
j_gene: TRBJ1-4
abundance: .
v_gene: TRBV30
d_gene: .

CDR3nt: TGCGCCAGCAGCTTGATAGACTTGGACAATGAGCAGTTCTTC
CDR3aa: CASSLIDLDNEQFF
j_gene: TRBJ2-1
abundance: .
v_gene: TRBV5-1
d_gene: .

CDR3nt: TGTGCCAGCAGTTTCCGGGACTCCGCCTACGAGCAGTACTTC
CDR3aa: CASSFRDSAYEQYF
j_gene: TRBJ2-7
abundance: .
v_gene: TRBV28
d_gene: .

CDR3nt: TGTGCCAGCAGGGACCAGGGGGCAGGTGAAGCTTTCTTT
CDR3aa: CASRDQGAGEAFF
j_gene: TRBJ1-1
abundance: .
v_gene: TRBV2
d_gene: TRBD1

CDR3nt: TGCGCCAGCAGCCAAGATCCAGGGGGCAGTTTAGATACGCAGTATTTT
CDR3aa: CASSQDPGGSLDTQYF
j_gene: TRBJ2-3
abundance: .
v_gene: TRBV4-1
d_gene: TRBD1

CDR3nt: TGCAGCGTCGGACAGGGAATGGGCACCGGGGAGCTGTTTTTT
CDR3aa: CSVGQGMGTGELFF
j_gene: TRBJ2-2
abundance: .
v_gene: TRBV29-1
d_gene: TRBD1

CDR3nt: TGTGCCAGCAGCCAAGAGGACTCGGCGGGAGGTCAAGAGCAGTACTTC
CDR3aa: CASSQEDSAGGQEQYF
j_gene: TRBJ2-7
abundance: .
v_gene: TRBV4-2
d_gene: TRBD2

CDR3nt: TGTGCCAGCAGTGACATGGGAGATGAGCAGTTCTTC
CDR3aa: CASSDMGDEQFF
j_gene: TRBJ2-1
abundance: .
v_gene: TRBV25-1
d_gene: .

CDR3nt: TGCGCCAGCAGTGATAGCCGGTTGAATGAGCAGTTCTTC
CDR3aa: CASSDSRLNEQFF
j_gene: TRBJ2-1
abundance: .
v_gene: TRBV10-1
d_gene: .

CDR3nt: TGTGCCAGCGGTCCGCGGGATGAGCAGTTCTTC
CDR3aa: CASGPRDEQFF
j_gene: TRBJ2-1
abundance: .
v_gene: TRBV21-1
d_gene: .